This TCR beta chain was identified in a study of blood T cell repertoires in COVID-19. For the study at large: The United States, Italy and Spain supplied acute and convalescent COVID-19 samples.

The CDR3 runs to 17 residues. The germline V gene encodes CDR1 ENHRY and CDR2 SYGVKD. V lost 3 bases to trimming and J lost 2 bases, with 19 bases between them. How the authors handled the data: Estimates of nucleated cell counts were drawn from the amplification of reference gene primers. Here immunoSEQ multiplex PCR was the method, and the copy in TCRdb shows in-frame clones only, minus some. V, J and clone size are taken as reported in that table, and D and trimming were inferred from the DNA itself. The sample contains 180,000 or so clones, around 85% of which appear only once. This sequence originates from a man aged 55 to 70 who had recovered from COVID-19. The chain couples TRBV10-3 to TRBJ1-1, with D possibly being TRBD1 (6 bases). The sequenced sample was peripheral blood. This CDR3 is CAISDPGEEGLNTEAFF. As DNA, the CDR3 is TGTGCCATCAGTGACCCAGGGGAGGAGGGACTAAACACTGAAGCTTTCTTT.